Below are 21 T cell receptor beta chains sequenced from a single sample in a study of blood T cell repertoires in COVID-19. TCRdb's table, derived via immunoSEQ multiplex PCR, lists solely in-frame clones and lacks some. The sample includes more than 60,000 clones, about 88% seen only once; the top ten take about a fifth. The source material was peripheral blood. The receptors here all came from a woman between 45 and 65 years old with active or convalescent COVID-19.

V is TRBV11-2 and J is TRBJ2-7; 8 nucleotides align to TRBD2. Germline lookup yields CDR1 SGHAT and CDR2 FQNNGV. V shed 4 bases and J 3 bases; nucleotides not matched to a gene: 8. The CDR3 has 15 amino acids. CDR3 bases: TGTGCCAGCAGCTCTATAGCGGGAATAATCTACGAGCAGTACTTC. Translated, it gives CASSSIAGIIYEQYF.

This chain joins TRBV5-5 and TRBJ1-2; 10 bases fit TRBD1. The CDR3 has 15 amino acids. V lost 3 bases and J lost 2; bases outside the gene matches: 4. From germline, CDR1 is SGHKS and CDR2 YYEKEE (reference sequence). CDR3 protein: CASSSRQGANYGYTF. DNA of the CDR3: TGTGCCAGCAGCTCACGACAGGGGGCAAACTATGGCTACACCTTC.

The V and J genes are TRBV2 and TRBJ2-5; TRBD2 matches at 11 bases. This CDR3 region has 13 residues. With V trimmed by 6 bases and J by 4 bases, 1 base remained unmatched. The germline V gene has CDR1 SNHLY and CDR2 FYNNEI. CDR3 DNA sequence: TGTGCCAGCAGAGGACTAGCGGGAGAGACCCAGTACTTC. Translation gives CASRGLAGETQYF.

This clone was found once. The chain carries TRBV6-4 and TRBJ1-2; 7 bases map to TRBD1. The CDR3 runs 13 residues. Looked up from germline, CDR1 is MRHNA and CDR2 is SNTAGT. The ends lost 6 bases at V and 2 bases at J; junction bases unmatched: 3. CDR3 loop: CASRAQGNYGYTF. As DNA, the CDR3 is TGTGCCAGCAGGGCACAGGGGAACTATGGCTACACCTTC.

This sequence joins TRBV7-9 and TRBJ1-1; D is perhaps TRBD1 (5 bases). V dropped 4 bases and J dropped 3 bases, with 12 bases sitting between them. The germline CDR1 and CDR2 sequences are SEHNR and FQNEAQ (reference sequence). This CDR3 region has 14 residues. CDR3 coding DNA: TGTGCCAGCAGCTCGGACAAGTACTACACTGAAGCTTTCTTT. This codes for CASSSDKYYTEAFF.

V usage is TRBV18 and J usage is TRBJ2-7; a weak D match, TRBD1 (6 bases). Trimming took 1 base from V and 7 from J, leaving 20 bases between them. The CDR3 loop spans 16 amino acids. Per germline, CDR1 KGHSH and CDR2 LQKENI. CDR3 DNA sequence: TGTGCCAGCTCACCACTAGGCGGCAGGGGAGTCTCAGAGCAGTACTTC. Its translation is CASSPLGGRGVSEQYF.

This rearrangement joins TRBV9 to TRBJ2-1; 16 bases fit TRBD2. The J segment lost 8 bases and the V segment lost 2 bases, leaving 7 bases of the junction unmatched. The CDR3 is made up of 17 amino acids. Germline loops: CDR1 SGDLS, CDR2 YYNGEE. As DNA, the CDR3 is TGTGCCAGCAGCGTGGCCCCGGGACTAGCGGGAGGGTATGAGCAGTTCTTC. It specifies CASSVAPGLAGGYEQFF.

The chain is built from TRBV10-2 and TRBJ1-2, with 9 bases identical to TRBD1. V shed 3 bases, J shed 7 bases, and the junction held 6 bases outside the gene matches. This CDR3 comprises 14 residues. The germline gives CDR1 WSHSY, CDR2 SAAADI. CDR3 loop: CASSETQGAFGYTF. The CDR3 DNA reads TGCGCCAGCAGTGAAACACAGGGGGCTTTTGGCTACACCTTC.

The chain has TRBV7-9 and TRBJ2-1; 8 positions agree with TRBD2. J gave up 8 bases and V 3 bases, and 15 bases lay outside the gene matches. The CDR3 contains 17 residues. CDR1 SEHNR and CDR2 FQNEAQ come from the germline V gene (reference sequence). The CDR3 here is CASSFKVIGRAVDEQFF. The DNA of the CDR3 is TGTGCCAGCAGCTTCAAAGTGATCGGGAGGGCCGTAGATGAGCAGTTCTTC.

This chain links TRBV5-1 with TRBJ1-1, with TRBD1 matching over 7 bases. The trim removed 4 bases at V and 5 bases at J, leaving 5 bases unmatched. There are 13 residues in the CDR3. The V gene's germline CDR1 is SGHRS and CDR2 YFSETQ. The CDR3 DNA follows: TGCGCCAGCAGCAAGGGGGCAGGGACTGAAGCTTTCTTT. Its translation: CASSKGAGTEAFF.

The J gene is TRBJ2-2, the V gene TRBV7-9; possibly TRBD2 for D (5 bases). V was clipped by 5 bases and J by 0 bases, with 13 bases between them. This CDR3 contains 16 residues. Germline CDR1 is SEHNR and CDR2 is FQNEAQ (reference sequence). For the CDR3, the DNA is TGTGCCAGCAGCCCGGAAACGGAGGCGAACACCGGGGAGCTGTTTTTT. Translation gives CASSPETEANTGELFF.

The chain's CDR3 is CASRPGGGYEQYF. The DNA of the CDR3 is TGTGCCAGCAGACCGGGAGGGGGTTACGAGCAGTACTTC. The chain joins TRBV27 to TRBJ2-7; 8 bases fit TRBD2. Trimming at V came to 6 bases and at J to 4 bases, leaving 5 bases not matched to a gene. CDR1 is MNHEY and CDR2 is SMNVEV in the germline V gene (reference sequence). The CDR3 length is 13 residues.

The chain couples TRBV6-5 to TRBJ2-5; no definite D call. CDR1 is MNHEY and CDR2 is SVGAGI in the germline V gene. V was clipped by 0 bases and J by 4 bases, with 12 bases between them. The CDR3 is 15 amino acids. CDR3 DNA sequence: TGTGCCAGCAGTTACTCATACGTACGAGGAGAGACCCAGTACTTC. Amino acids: CASSYSYVRGETQYF.

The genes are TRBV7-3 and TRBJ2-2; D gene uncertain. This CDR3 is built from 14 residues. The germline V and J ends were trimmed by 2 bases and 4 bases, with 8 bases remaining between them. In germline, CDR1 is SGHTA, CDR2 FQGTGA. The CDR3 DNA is TGTGCCAGCAGCTTAGGTGGCTTCACCGGGGAGCTGTTTTTT. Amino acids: CASSLGGFTGELFF.

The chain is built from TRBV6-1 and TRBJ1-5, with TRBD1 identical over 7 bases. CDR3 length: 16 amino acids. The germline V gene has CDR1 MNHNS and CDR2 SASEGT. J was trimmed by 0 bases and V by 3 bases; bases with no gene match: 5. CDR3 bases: TGTGCCAGCAGTGACACAGGGGCTTATAGCAATCAGCCCCAGCATTTT. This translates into CASSDTGAYSNQPQHF.

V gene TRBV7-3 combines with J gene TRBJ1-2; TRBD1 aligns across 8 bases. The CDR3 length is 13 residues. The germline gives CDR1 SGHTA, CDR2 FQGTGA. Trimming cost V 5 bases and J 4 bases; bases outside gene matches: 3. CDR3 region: CASSKQGVYGYTF. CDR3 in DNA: TGTGCCAGCAGCAAACAGGGGGTCTATGGCTACACCTTC.

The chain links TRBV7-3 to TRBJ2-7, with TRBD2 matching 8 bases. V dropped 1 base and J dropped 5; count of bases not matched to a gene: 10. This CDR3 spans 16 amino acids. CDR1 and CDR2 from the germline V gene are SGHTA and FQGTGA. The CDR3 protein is CASSLIGQAGVHEQYF. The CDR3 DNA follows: TGTGCCAGCAGCTTAATCGGACAAGCGGGAGTCCACGAGCAGTACTTC.

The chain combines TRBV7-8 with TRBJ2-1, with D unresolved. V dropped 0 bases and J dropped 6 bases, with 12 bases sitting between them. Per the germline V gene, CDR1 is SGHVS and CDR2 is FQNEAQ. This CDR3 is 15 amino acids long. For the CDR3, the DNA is TGTGCCAGCAGCTTAGCGAGCATCGTGATCAATGAGCAGTTCTTC. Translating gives CASSLASIVINEQFF.

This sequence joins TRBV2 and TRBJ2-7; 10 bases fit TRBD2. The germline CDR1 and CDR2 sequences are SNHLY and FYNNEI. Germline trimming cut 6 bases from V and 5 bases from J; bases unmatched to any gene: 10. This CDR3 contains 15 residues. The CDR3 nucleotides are TGTGCCAGCAGCCCCCCGGGACTAGCGCCCAACGAGCAGTACTTC. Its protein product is CASSPPGLAPNEQYF.

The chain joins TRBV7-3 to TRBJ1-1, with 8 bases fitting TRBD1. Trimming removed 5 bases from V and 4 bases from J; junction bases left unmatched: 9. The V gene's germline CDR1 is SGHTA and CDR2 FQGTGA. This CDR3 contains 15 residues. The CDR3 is CASSLTGERSTEAFF. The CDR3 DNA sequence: TGTGCCAGCAGCCTGACAGGGGAAAGGAGCACTGAAGCTTTCTTT.

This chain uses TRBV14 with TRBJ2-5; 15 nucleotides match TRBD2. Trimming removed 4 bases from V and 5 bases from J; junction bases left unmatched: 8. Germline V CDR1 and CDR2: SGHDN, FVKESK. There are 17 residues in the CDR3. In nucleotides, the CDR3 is TGTGCCAGCAGCCCCCTCCCCGGACTAGCGGGAGGGGAGACCCAGTACTTC. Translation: CASSPLPGLAGGETQYF.